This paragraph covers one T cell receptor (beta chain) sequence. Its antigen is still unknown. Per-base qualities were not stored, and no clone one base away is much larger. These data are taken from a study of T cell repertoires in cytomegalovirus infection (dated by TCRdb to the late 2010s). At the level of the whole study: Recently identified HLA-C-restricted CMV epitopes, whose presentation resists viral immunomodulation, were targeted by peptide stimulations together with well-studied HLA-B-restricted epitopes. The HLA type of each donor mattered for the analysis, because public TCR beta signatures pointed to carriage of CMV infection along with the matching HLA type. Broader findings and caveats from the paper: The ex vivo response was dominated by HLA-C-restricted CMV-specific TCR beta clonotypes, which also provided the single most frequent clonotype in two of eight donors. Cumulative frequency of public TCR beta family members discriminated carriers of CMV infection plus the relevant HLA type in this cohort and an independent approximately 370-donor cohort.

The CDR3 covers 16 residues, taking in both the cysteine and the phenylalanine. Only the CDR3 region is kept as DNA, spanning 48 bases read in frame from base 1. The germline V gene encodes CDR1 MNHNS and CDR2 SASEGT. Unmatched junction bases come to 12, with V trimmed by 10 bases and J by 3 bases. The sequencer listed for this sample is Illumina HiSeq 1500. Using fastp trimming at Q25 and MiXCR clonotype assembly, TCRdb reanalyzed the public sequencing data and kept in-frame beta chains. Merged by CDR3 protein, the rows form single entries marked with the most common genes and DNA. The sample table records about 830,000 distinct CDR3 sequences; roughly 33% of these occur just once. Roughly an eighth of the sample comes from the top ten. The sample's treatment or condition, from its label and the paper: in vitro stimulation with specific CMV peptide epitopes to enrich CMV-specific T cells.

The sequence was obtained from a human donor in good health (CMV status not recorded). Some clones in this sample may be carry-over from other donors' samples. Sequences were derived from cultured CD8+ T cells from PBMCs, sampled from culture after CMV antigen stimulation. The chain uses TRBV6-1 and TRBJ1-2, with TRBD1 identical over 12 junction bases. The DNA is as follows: TGTGCCACCGCCCTAGGGACAGGGGGCATATACTATGGCTACACCTTC. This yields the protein CATALGTGGIYYGYTF.